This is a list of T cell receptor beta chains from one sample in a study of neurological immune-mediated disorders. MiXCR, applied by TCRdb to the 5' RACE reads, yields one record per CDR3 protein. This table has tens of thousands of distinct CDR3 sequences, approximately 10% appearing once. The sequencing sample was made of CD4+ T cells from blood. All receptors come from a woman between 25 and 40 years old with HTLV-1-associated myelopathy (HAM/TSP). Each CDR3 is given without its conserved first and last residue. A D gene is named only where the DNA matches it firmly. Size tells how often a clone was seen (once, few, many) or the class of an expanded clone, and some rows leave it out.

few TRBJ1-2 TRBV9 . ASSVALQGGHYGYT
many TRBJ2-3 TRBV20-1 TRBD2 SARDLRGGPTDTQY
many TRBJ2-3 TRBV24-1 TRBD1 ATSETTGLVDTQY
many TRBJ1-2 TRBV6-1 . ASKYGTDYGYT
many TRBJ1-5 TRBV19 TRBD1 ASSQTRGQGGLQPQH
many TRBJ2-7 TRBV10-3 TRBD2 AIRLSSGGTYEQY
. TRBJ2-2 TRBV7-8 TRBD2 ASSFRTRLAGNTGELF
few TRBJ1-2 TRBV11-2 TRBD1 ASSSPGTGGRLIPYT
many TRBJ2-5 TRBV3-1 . ASSPSTGQTQY
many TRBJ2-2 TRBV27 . ASIRSGNTGELF
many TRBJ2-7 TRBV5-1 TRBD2 ASSQSGVNEQY
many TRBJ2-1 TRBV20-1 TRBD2 SARDNLLAGGEQF
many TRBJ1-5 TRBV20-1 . SARHGYSNQPQH
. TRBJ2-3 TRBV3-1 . AAAVSTDTHY
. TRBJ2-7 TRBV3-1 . ASSWHGVSSTEQY
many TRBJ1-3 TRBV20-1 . SARQDSGNTIY
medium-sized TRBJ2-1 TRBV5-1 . ASSLGGPGGYNEQF
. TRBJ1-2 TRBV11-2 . ASSLEGKGGYT
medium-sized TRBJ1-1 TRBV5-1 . ASSRGGFDTEAF
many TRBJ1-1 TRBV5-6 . ASSSVDRSNTEAF
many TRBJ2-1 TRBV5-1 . ASSLVGRSSYNEQF
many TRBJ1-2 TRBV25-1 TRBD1 ASSARTGVGYT
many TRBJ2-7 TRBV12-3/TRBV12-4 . ASSPDYLVGEQY
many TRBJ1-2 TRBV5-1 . ASSLPAAGYT
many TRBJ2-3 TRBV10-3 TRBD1 AISLGQGVNTQY
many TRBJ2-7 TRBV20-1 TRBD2 SARLAGGPYEQY
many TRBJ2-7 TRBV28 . ASWPLRVWGSSYEQY
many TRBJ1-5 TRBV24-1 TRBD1 ATSDSGQGANQPQH
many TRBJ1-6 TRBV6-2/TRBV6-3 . ASSYLGPTTGNSPLH
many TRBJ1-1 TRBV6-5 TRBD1 ASSLLPGQGNTEAF
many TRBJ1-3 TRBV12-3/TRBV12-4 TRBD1 ASSRTGAGNTIY
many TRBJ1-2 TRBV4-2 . ASSQGPTENYGYT
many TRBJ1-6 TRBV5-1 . ASSLRGNSPLH
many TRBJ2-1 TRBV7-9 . ASSTNGIYNEQF
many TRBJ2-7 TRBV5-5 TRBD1 ASSGDRILTYEQY
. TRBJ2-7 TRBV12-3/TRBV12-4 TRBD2 ASSRTSDYEQY
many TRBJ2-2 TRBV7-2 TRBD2 ASSLRSSGVATGELF
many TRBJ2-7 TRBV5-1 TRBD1 ASSQRTGSYEQY
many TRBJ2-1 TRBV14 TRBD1 ASRSNRGSSYNEQF
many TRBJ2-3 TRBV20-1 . SVLGGTDTQY
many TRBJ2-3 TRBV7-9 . ASSPTGKQTQY